These T cell receptor beta chains were read from a single sample in a study of CXCR4 blockade with PD-1 therapy in pancreatic cancer. Produced via immunoSEQ multiplex PCR; TCRdb's table is partial and in-frame only. Of roughly 15,000 clones in the sample, 72% were seen once. The source material was tumor tissue. Receptors were obtained from a human donor with pancreatic ductal adenocarcinoma. Both conserved end residues are part of each CDR3. Fields, in order: J gene, D gene, CDR3 length, V gene, clone size, CDR3 protein, CDR3 DNA. A D gene is named only where the DNA matches it firmly. Size values are once, few and many counts, or a class for expanded clones, and some rows have none.

TRBJ2-7	TRBD1	16	TRBV14	-	CASSPNRGVSSYEQYF	TGTGCCAGCAGCCCGAACAGGGGCGTAAGCTCCTACGAGCAGTACTTC
TRBJ1-2	-	12	TRBV29-1	-	CSVERKQHGYTF	TGCAGCGTTGAACGAAAACAGCATGGCTACACCTTC
TRBJ2-1	-	15	TRBV23-1	-	CASSQDERQGNEQFF	TGCGCCAGCAGCCAAGATGAGCGCCAAGGCAATGAGCAGTTCTTC
TRBJ2-4	-	13	TRBV19	-	CASRGLAKNIQYF	TGTGCCAGTAGGGGACTAGCCAAAAACATTCAGTACTTC
TRBJ1-4	-	14	TRBV2	-	CASSEDQWGEKLFF	TGTGCCAGCAGTGAGGATCAGTGGGGGGAAAAACTGTTTTTT
TRBJ2-7	-	13	TRBV19	-	CASSTSGIHEQYF	TGTGCCAGTAGCACATCAGGGATCCACGAGCAGTACTTC
TRBJ2-1	TRBD2	18	TRBV9	-	CASSVEGTTTSDYNEQFF	TGTGCCAGCAGCGTTGAGGGGACTACCACTTCGGACTACAATGAGCAGTTCTTC
TRBJ2-5	-	15	TRBV28	-	CASSSLITYQETQYF	TGTGCCAGCAGTTCCCTAATCACGTACCAAGAGACCCAGTACTTC
TRBJ2-5	TRBD1	13	TRBV25-1	once	CASGDRGRETQYF	TGTGCCAGCGGGGACAGGGGCCGAGAGACCCAGTACTTC
TRBJ2-5	-	14	TRBV11-3	-	CASSLGGEVETQYF	TGTGCCAGCAGCTTAGGTGGGGAGGTGGAGACCCAGTACTTC
TRBJ2-7	TRBD1	14	TRBV19	-	CASSIGHRGYEQYF	TGTGCCAGTAGTATAGGCCACAGGGGCTACGAGCAGTACTTC
TRBJ1-3	-	14	TRBV28	-	CASRPDNSGNTIYF	TGTGCCAGCAGACCAGACAACTCTGGAAACACCATATATTTT
TRBJ1-2	-	12	TRBV28	-	CASSFGGYGYTF	TGTGCCAGCAGTTTCGGAGGATATGGCTACACCTTC
TRBJ1-5	-	14	TRBV5-1	-	CASSLNSGDQPQHF	TGCGCCAGCAGCTTGAACAGCGGAGATCAGCCCCAGCATTTT
TRBJ2-7	-	12	TRBV9	-	CATNEGTGEQYF	TGTGCCACCAACGAAGGAACAGGCGAGCAGTACTTC
TRBJ2-6	TRBD1	16	TRBV19	-	CASMGQGGFGANVLTF	TGTGCCAGTATGGGACAGGGTGGGTTTGGGGCCAACGTCCTGACTTTC
TRBJ1-1	-	13	TRBV19	once	CASRRELNTEAFF	TGTGCCAGTAGGAGAGAACTCAACACTGAAGCTTTCTTT
TRBJ1-3	-	15	TRBV4-1	-	CASSQEGTNGNTIYF	TGCGCCAGCAGCCAAGAGGGCACAAATGGAAACACCATATATTTT
TRBJ2-7	-	13	TRBV29-1	-	CSVELGVGYEQYF	TGCAGCGTTGAGTTAGGGGTCGGCTACGAGCAGTACTTC
TRBJ1-1	-	13	TRBV18	-	CASSPGRGAEAFF	TGTGCCAGCTCCCCGGGGAGAGGGGCTGAAGCTTTCTTT
TRBJ1-1	-	17	TRBV28	-	CASRPPEGPLGYTEAFF	TGTGCCAGCAGGCCGCCGGAGGGGCCATTAGGGTATACTGAAGCTTTCTTT
TRBJ1-3	-	16	TRBV11-3	-	CASSLGIVLSGNTIYF	TGTGCCAGCAGCTTAGGGATTGTCCTCTCTGGAAACACCATATATTTT
TRBJ1-2	-	12	TRBV19	-	CASSIGGFSYTF	TGTGCCAGTAGTATCGGGGGTTTTAGCTACACCTTC
TRBJ1-5	-	18	TRBV19	few	CASSIDGIREASNQPQHF	TGTGCCAGTAGTATAGACGGGATAAGGGAGGCTAGCAATCAGCCCCAGCATTTT
TRBJ2-3	TRBD2	15	TRBV18	-	CASSPLAGATDTQYF	TGTGCCAGCTCACCGTTAGCGGGAGCAACAGATACGCAGTATTTT
TRBJ1-4	TRBD1	16	TRBV15	-	CATSRGGGRVNEKLFF	TGTGCCACCAGCAGAGGAGGGGGCAGGGTAAATGAAAAACTGTTTTTT
TRBJ2-5	-	16	TRBV15	-	CATSRPKERTQETQYF	TGTGCCACCAGCAGACCAAAGGAGCGGACCCAAGAGACCCAGTACTTC
TRBJ1-2	-	13	TRBV28	-	CASSLGSHYGYTF	TGTGCCAGCAGTTTGGGCAGTCACTATGGCTACACCTTC
TRBJ2-6	-	18	TRBV18	-	CASSPKAPLESGANVLTF	TGTGCCAGCTCACCAAAAGCGCCCCTCGAGTCTGGGGCCAACGTCCTGACTTTC
TRBJ1-6	-	12	TRBV29-1	-	CSVERSNSPLHF	TGCAGCGTTGAACGGTCGAATTCACCCCTCCACTTT
TRBJ2-1	TRBD2	16	TRBV18	-	CASSPRLAGGTNEQFF	TGTGCCAGCTCACCTCGACTAGCGGGAGGAACGAATGAGCAGTTCTTC
TRBJ2-2	TRBD2	16	TRBV19	-	CASSILEGGPAGELFF	TGTGCCAGTAGTATTCTCGAGGGAGGGCCGGCCGGGGAGCTGTTTTTT
TRBJ1-1	-	14	TRBV29-1	-	CSVGPGRPGEEAFF	TGCAGCGTGGGTCCGGGACGGCCCGGGGAGGAAGCTTTCTTT
TRBJ2-5	TRBD1	15	TRBV18	-	CASSPLYGTEETQYF	TGTGCCAGCTCACCACTTTACGGGACAGAAGAGACCCAGTACTTC
TRBJ2-2	-	15	TRBV15	-	CATRTPHSNTGELFF	TGTGCCACCAGAACCCCCCATTCGAACACCGGGGAGCTGTTTTTT
TRBJ2-1	-	12	TRBV25-1	-	CASSEGHNEQFF	TGTGCCAGCAGTGAGGGACACAATGAGCAGTTCTTC
TRBJ1-1	-	16	TRBV19	-	CASSPLSEGMNTEAFF	TGTGCCAGTAGTCCCCTATCGGAGGGCATGAACACTGAAGCTTTCTTT
TRBJ1-1	-	14	TRBV28	-	CASNSPPLDSEAFF	TGTGCCAGCAATTCCCCCCCTCTGGACAGTGAAGCTTTCTTT
TRBJ1-1	-	13	TRBV28	-	CASSLSLNTEAFF	TGTGCCAGCAGTTTATCCCTGAACACTGAAGCTTTCTTT
TRBJ2-5	-	14	TRBV19	-	CASSIVGVQETQYF	TGTGCCAGTAGTATAGTGGGAGTCCAAGAGACCCAGTACTTC
TRBJ1-1	-	14	TRBV18	few	CASSPLKTPTEAFF	TGTGCCAGCTCACCACTAAAAACACCCACTGAAGCTTTCTTT
TRBJ2-7	-	12	TRBV25-1	-	CASIGFSYEQYF	TGTGCCAGCATCGGATTCTCCTACGAGCAGTACTTC